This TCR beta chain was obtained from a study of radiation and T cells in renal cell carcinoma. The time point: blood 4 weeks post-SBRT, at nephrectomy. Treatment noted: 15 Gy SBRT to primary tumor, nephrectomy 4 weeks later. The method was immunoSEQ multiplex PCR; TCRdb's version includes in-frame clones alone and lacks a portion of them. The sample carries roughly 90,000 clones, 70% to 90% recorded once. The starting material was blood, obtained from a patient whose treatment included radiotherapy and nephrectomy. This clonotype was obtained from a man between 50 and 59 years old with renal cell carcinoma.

The CDR3 nucleotides read TGTGCCAGCAGTTTAGGACCGGACGAAAAACTGTTTTTT. The encoded protein is CASSLGPDEKLFF. This chain joins TRBV2 and TRBJ1-4, with no clear D. The germline gives CDR1 SNHLY, CDR2 FYNNEI. V was clipped by 5 bases and J by 8 bases, with 12 bases between them. This CDR3 has 13 amino acids. The variable domain in full, completed from reference TRBV2 and TRBJ1-4, reads EPEVTQTPSHQVTQMGQEVILRCVPISNHLYFYWYRQILGQKVEFLVSFYNNEISEKSEIFDDQFSVERPDGSNFTLKIRSTKLEDSAMYFCASSLGPDEKLFFGSGTQLSVL.